The 5 T cell receptor beta chains reported below all come from one sample, sequenced in a study of T cell repertoires in cytomegalovirus infection. From the reads, TCRdb called clonotypes with MiXCR, one entry per CDR3 protein. The top ten clones hold 7.5% to 9% of a sample with about 400,000 distinct CDR3 sequences, 15% to 20% of them seen once. The sample was PBMCs. These receptors all come from a human donor in good health (CMV status not recorded). Some clones in this sample may be carry-over from other donors' samples.

This clonotype was observed a handful of times. The V and J genes are TRBV19 and TRBJ1-4; unclear D gene. This CDR3 has 13 residues. Germline V gives CDR1 LNHDA, CDR2 SQIVND (reference sequence). The V and J ends lost 5 bases and 5 bases respectively, with 9 bases between them. This CDR3 is CASSLQRNEKLFF. The CDR3 DNA sequence: TGTGCCAGTAGTCTGCAGCGAAATGAAAAACTGTTTTTT.

This sequence joins TRBV12-3 or TRBV12-4 and TRBJ1-4, with D perhaps TRBD1 (5 bases). Trimming took off 7 bases at V and 7 bases at J, with 16 bases between the two ends. The CDR3 contains 14 residues. CDR3 in amino acids: CASTLAGLGEKLFF. The CDR3 DNA reads TGTGCCAGCACCCTAGCGGGACTCGGTGAAAAACTGTTTTTT.

This clonotype occurred many times. DNA for the CDR3: TGTGCCAGCAGCTCTCGGCGGGGGAGCACTGAAGCTTTCTTT. This translates into CASSSRRGSTEAFF. This rearrangement joins TRBV7-8 to TRBJ1-1; possible D gene TRBD1, 5 bases. V lost 4 bases to trimming and J lost 4 bases, with 13 bases between them. Germline V lookup: CDR1 SGHVS, CDR2 FQNEAQ. The CDR3 totals 14 residues.

This clonotype was detected a few times. This chain connects TRBV2 to TRBJ2-2; 9 positions match TRBD2. The CDR3 loop spans 14 amino acids. V lost 8 bases to trimming and J lost 3 bases; unmatched junction nucleotides: 4. Germline V gives CDR1 SNHLY, CDR2 FYNNEI. The CDR3 protein is CASGGLADTGELFF. As DNA, the CDR3 is TGTGCCAGCGGGGGACTAGCAGACACCGGGGAGCTGTTTTTT.

The rearrangement uses TRBV15 and TRBJ2-3; D not resolved. Germline CDR1 is LNHNV and CDR2 is YYDKDF (reference sequence). The V gene lost 4 bases and the J gene lost 0 bases, with 8 bases spanning the gap. The CDR3 runs to 14 residues. The CDR3 DNA sequence: TGTGCCACCAGCATTGGGGATAGCACAGATACGCAGTATTTT. Translation: CATSIGDSTDTQYF.